This T cell receptor (beta chain) was observed in a study of early T cells in non-severe SARS-CoV-2 infection. Study-wide background: Sequencing targeted bulk RNA from unsorted whole blood, leaving chains unpaired.

Notes on the study in general: Anti-spike CD8 specificities were favored by VDJdb matching, whose results missed private and CD4 specificities.

Unique molecular identifiers were affixed to single, distinct cDNA molecules. Using its own MiXCR run on the 5' RACE reads, TCRdb lists one record per CDR3 protein. This table holds more than 85,000 distinct CDR3 sequences, 16% found once. Remarks on this clonotype: Its antigen is unidentified.

This clonotype was obtained from an adult who was a healthcare worker with PCR-confirmed SARS-CoV-2 infection or an uninfected control (not recorded which). Sequenced: whole blood.

DNA for the CDR3: TGTGCCACCAGTGCATCCAGATTTAACACCGGGGAGCTGTTTTTT. Translating gives CATSASRFNTGELFF. The J gene is TRBJ2-2, the V gene TRBV24-1; D is unclear. Germline CDR1 and CDR2: KGHDR and SFDVKD. Trimming shortened V by 5 bases and J by 2 bases, and 11 bases separated the two germline ends. CDR3 length equals 15 residues.